The clone carrying this TCR beta chain was detected only a few times. What it binds is unknown. TCRdb re-called the 5' RACE reads through MiXCR, storing one row per CDR3 protein. The sample includes under 150,000 distinct CDR3 sequences, roughly 15% seen only once; the top ten take 43%. These data belong to a study of T cells after yellow fever vaccination. Study results and caveats: Some clonotypes, a small share, were shared between CD4 and CD8 compartments. Among primary-vaccination clones, most reappeared after the booster, at approximately 96% for CD4 and around 91% for CD8.

The CDR3 sequence is 13 residues long. Trimming shortened V by 0 bases and J by 2 bases, and 5 bases separated the two germline ends. In germline, CDR1 is SGHTA, CDR2 FQGTGA. The V call is TRBV7-3, the J call TRBJ2-7, with D possibly being TRBD1 (5 bases). The sequencing here drew on CD8+ T cells sorted from PBMCs, taken 5 days after the yellow fever booster vaccination. The sequence derives from a man aged 18 to 29 who received the YFV17D yellow fever vaccine. CDR3 sequence: CASSLTGAYEQYF. The CDR3 DNA reads TGTGCCAGCAGCTTAACAGGGGCCTACGAGCAGTACTTC.